Presented here are 20 T cell receptor beta chains from one specimen sequenced in a study of cytomegalovirus exposure and HLA in healthy donors. The study ran its PCR with 60 Vbeta and 13 Jbeta primers. Profiling relied on immunoSEQ multiplex PCR, and the TCRdb table lists in-frame clones only, not all of them. The data contain approximately 110,000 clones, less than 75% of them singletons. The sample taken for sequencing was PBMCs. The receptors stem from a man between 40 and 49 years old in good health and CMV-seropositive.

J is TRBJ1-2 and V is TRBV5-6; 8 bases agree with TRBD1. Germline V gene lookup returns CDR1 SGHDT and CDR2 YYEEEE. V was pared by 1 base and J by 9 bases, with 8 bases of the junction left unmatched. The CDR3 is 14 amino acids. CDR3 sequence: CASSLYSGGGRYTF. DNA of the CDR3: TGTGCCAGCAGCTTGTATTCAGGGGGCGGTCGCTACACCTTC.

The chain combines TRBV11-1 with TRBJ1-1; TRBD1 matches at 9 bases. Germline values: CDR1 SGHAT, CDR2 FQDESV (reference sequence). This CDR3 is built from 15 residues. Trimming at V came to 3 bases and at J to 0 bases, leaving 2 bases not matched to a gene. CDR3 nucleotides: TGTGCCAGCAGCTTCGGGACAGGGCTGAACACTGAAGCTTTCTTT. This sequence encodes CASSFGTGLNTEAFF.

The chain is built from TRBV7-8 and TRBJ2-5; D gene unclear. CDR1 and CDR2 (germline): SGHVS, FQNEAQ. This CDR3 is built from 13 residues. V was cut by 3 bases and J by 2 bases, with 7 bases left in between. Here the CDR3 reads CASSLSPQETQYF. The CDR3 DNA sequence: TGTGCCAGCAGCTTGAGCCCTCAAGAGACCCAGTACTTC.

The genes are TRBV30 and TRBJ2-7; the match to TRBD2 covers 7 bases. The V gene's germline CDR1 is GTSNPN and CDR2 SVGIG (reference sequence). V was pared by 7 bases and J by 3 bases, with 6 bases of the junction left unmatched. The length of the CDR3 is 12 residues. CDR3 coding DNA: TGTGCCTCCCTTCAGCGGGACTACGAGCAGTACTTC. Amino acids: CASLQRDYEQYF.

The V call is TRBV6-1, the J call TRBJ1-2; 8 bases are a match to TRBD1. The CDR3 has 13 amino acids. Germline V lookup: CDR1 MNHNS, CDR2 SASEGT. V shed 6 bases and J 5 bases; nucleotides not matched to a gene: 5. The CDR3 loop is CASRRDRTYGYTF. CDR3 nucleotides: TGTGCCAGCAGGAGGGACAGGACTTATGGCTACACCTTC.

The chain recombines TRBV30 with TRBJ1-5; TRBD1 agrees at 8 bases. Trimming cost V 2 bases and J 6 bases; bases outside gene matches: 15. The CDR3 covers 17 residues. Per the germline V gene, CDR1 is GTSNPN and CDR2 is SVGIG (reference sequence). The CDR3 sequence: CAWSLGRVGQGVQPQHF. As DNA, the CDR3 is TGTGCCTGGAGTCTAGGGAGAGTCGGACAGGGAGTTCAGCCCCAGCATTTT.

The chain couples TRBV14 to TRBJ1-1; D remains ambiguous. Germline CDR1 reads SGHDN; CDR2 reads FVKESK. This CDR3 spans 15 amino acids. V was shortened by 1 base and J by 5 bases, with 14 bases between the two germline ends. The CDR3 region has the DNA TGTGCCAGCAGCCAAGGAGACGGAGGACGTACTGAAGCTTTCTTT. Translation gives CASSQGDGGRTEAFF. Full variable domain (outside the CDR3, taken from reference TRBV14 and TRBJ1-1): EAGVTQFPSHSVIEKGQTVTLRCDPISGHDNLYWYRRVMGKEIKFLLHFVKESKQDESGMPNNRFLAERTGGTYSTLKVQPAELEDSGVYFCASSQGDGGRTEAFFGQGTRLTVV.

The chain combines TRBV7-9 with TRBJ2-5, with TRBD2 matching 7 bases. This CDR3 has 17 residues. From germline, CDR1 is SEHNR and CDR2 FQNEAQ (reference sequence). J lost 3 bases, V lost 0 bases, and 10 bases had no gene match. CDR3: CASSLAKGLAEEETQYF. In DNA, the CDR3 is TGTGCCAGCAGCTTAGCGAAAGGGCTAGCGGAGGAAGAGACCCAGTACTTC. Full variable domain (rest looked up from reference TRBV7-9 and TRBJ2-5): DTGVSQNPRHKITKRGQNVTFRCDPISEHNRLYWYRQTLGQGPEFLTYFQNEAQLEKSRLLSDRFSAERPKGSFSTLEIQRTEQGDSAMYLCASSLAKGLAEEETQYFGPGTRLLVL.

V and J are TRBV28 and TRBJ1-5; 7 nucleotides agree with TRBD1. The V segment lost 6 bases and the J segment 6 bases; nucleotides outside the gene matches: 5. Germline CDR1 and CDR2: MDHEN and SYDVKM. There are 13 residues in the CDR3. CDR3 sequence (DNA): TGTGCCAGCAGAACAGGGGTAAGTCAGCCCCAGCATTTT. Amino acids: CASRTGVSQPQHF.

This clone was counted between two and nine times. The gene calls are TRBV28 and TRBJ1-5; unclear D gene. V was cut by 1 base and J by 11 bases, with 15 bases left in between. The CDR3 length is 14 residues. Per germline, CDR1 MDHEN and CDR2 SYDVKM. The CDR3 reads CASSLSEAPRAQHF. DNA of the CDR3: TGTGCCAGCAGTTTATCGGAGGCGCCGAGGGCCCAGCATTTT. Drawing the rest from reference TRBV28 and TRBJ1-5, the complete variable domain is DVKVTQSSRYLVKRTGEKVFLECVQDMDHENMFWYRQDPGLGLRLIYFSYDVKMKEKGDIPEGYSVSREKKERFSLILESASTNQTSMYLCASSLSEAPRAQHFGDGTRLSIL.

This rearrangement joins TRBV7-6 to TRBJ1-1, with D unresolved. This CDR3 has 14 amino acids. Trimming pared 2 bases from V and 2 bases from J, leaving 9 bases between. The V gene's germline CDR1 is SGHVS and CDR2 FNYEAQ. The CDR3 loop is CASSLTPGNTEAFF. The CDR3 nucleotides read TGTGCCAGCAGCTTAACCCCGGGAAACACTGAAGCTTTCTTT.

The chain employs TRBV10-3 and TRBJ2-3; 11 nucleotides match TRBD1. This CDR3 region has 14 residues. Germline V gene data show CDR1 as ENHRY and CDR2 as SYGVKD. V lost 9 bases, J lost 3 bases, and 5 bases stayed unmatched. The CDR3 bases are TGTGCCATTCCCGGGACAGGGGGTACAGATACGCAGTATTTT. Translating gives CAIPGTGGTDTQYF.

This chain connects TRBV9 to TRBJ2-1; 13 bases line up with TRBD2. Trimming took 3 bases from V and 6 from J; bases not matched to a gene: 3. The CDR3 covers 15 residues. The V gene's germline CDR1 is SGDLS and CDR2 YYNGEE. CDR3 in amino acids: CASSAGLAGTNEQFF. The CDR3 bases are TGTGCCAGCAGCGCGGGACTAGCGGGAACCAATGAGCAGTTCTTC.

V gene TRBV5-1 combines with J gene TRBJ2-5, with TRBD2 identical over 9 bases. Germline V gives CDR1 SGHRS, CDR2 YFSETQ. The CDR3 loop spans 17 amino acids. After removal of 4 bases from V and 2 bases from J, the junction contained 12 bases not matched to a gene. Here the CDR3 reads CASSPRLAVMMQETQYF. The DNA of the CDR3 is TGCGCCAGCAGCCCCCGACTAGCGGTCATGATGCAAGAGACCCAGTACTTC.

V usage is TRBV19 and J usage is TRBJ1-2; TRBD1 aligns across 7 bases. Germline V gene lookup returns CDR1 LNHDA and CDR2 SQIVND (reference sequence). This CDR3 has 15 residues. With V trimmed by 6 bases and J by 2 bases, 9 bases remained unmatched. Here the CDR3 DNA reads TGTGCCAGTAGCTTTCGAGAGGGGGCCAACTATGGCTACACCTTC. It codes for CASSFREGANYGYTF. Full variable domain (outside the CDR3, taken from reference TRBV19 and TRBJ1-2): DGGITQSPKYLFRKEGQNVTLSCEQNLNHDAMYWYRQDPGQGLRLIYYSQIVNDFQKGDIAEGYSVSREKKESFPLTVTSAQKNPTAFYLCASSFREGANYGYTFGSGTRLTVV.

This chain joins TRBV30 and TRBJ2-1, with D unclear. CDR3 length equals 11 residues. V was clipped by 4 bases and J by 4 bases, with 5 bases between them. Germline CDR1 and CDR2: GTSNPN and SVGIG (reference sequence). CDR3 nucleotide sequence: TGTGCCTGGACTGAGTACAATGAGCAGTTCTTC. Its protein is CAWTEYNEQFF.

This clone was seen a handful of times. This rearrangement joins TRBV30 to TRBJ1-2; possible D gene TRBD1, 5 bases. V lost 3 bases, J lost 3 bases, and 17 bases lay in between. Germline V gene lookup returns CDR1 GTSNPN and CDR2 SVGIG (reference sequence). The CDR3 covers 15 residues. This chain's CDR3 is CAWSSWAGKDYGYTF. The DNA for the CDR3 is TGTGCCTGGAGCTCTTGGGCAGGGAAGGACTATGGCTACACCTTC.

The rearrangement uses TRBV19 and TRBJ1-5; no reliable D call. The CDR3 extends over 16 amino acids. The V and J ends lost 3 bases and 1 base respectively, with 13 bases between them. Germline V CDR1 and CDR2: LNHDA, SQIVND (reference sequence). The CDR3 loop reads CASSMGRPGSNQPQHF. CDR3 nucleotides: TGTGCCAGTAGTATGGGCCGCCCGGGGAGCAATCAGCCCCAGCATTTT.

This rearrangement joins TRBV5-1 to TRBJ1-4; possibly TRBD1 for D (6 bases). Trimming removed 4 bases from V and 3 bases from J, with 10 bases in between. Germline V gene data show CDR1 as SGHRS and CDR2 as YFSETQ. The CDR3 is 14 residues long. CDR3 bases: TGCGCCAGCAGCGTGGACAGTTCTAATGAAAAACTGTTTTTT. Translating it yields CASSVDSSNEKLFF.

The chain combines TRBV19 with TRBJ2-7, with D perhaps TRBD1 (5 bases). The CDR3 is 11 residues long. Trimming stripped 9 bases from V and 2 bases from J, with 8 bases between. Germline V gives CDR1 LNHDA, CDR2 SQIVND (reference sequence). The CDR3 nucleotides read TGTGCCAGCAAGACAGCCTACGAGCAGTACGTC. It is translated as CASKTAYEQYV.